Each of the 18 T cell receptor beta chains below was sequenced from the same sample in a study of blood T cells in healthy people across ages. Primers used in a second PCR of about 6 to 12 cycles were a sample-barcoded 5' primer and a J-beta primer mix. TCRdb processed the 5' RACE reads anew with MiXCR; each CDR3 protein has one entry. The table has about 800,000 distinct CDR3 sequences, 58% seen once. The sample taken for sequencing was blood. The receptor source for this set is a man in his thirties or forties in good health.

J is TRBJ2-1 and V is TRBV29-1, with 11 bases that match TRBD2. Germline V gene data show CDR1 as SQVTM and CDR2 as ANQGSEA. The CDR3 has 14 residues. Trimming removed 5 bases from V and 10 bases from J; junction bases left unmatched: 10. The chain's CDR3 is CSVSLAGAGGEQFF. CDR3 DNA sequence: TGCAGCGTTTCACTAGCGGGAGCAGGAGGAGAGCAGTTCTTC.

The chain has TRBV20-1 and TRBJ2-5, with D perhaps given as TRBD1 or TRBD2 (5 bases each). The J call may be in error: the DNA end matches TRBJ2-7 better. Germline CDR1 and CDR2: DFQATT and SNEGSKA (reference sequence). CDR3 length: 14 amino acids. The CDR3 region has the DNA TGCAGTGCTAGTGCGAGGGGTTATGTCTACGAGCAGTACTTC. Protein: CSASARGYVYEQYF.

This clonotype was seen a single time. V gene TRBV28 combines with J gene TRBJ2-5; TRBD2 agrees at 8 bases. The DNA matches TRBJ2-7 better at its end, which makes the J call doubtful. The germline V gene has CDR1 MDHEN and CDR2 SYDVKM. The CDR3 spans 16 residues. For the CDR3, the DNA is TGTGCCAGCAGTCCCACCTCCAGCGGGAGTCTCCTCGAGCAGTACTTC. Amino acid sequence: CASSPTSSGSLLEQYF.

V is TRBV7-9 and J is TRBJ1-4; maybe TRBD1 (5 bases). The CDR3 contains 15 residues. Germline V gene data show CDR1 as SEHNR and CDR2 as FQNEAQ (reference sequence). V lost 5 bases and J 5 bases, leaving 15 bases between the germline ends. CDR3 nucleotide sequence: TGTGCCAGCAGCCCGAGGGGACGGCCCAATGAAAAACTGTTTTTT. Amino acid sequence: CASSPRGRPNEKLFF.

This clonotype has just one count. The chain joins TRBV20-1 to TRBJ2-3; 10 nucleotides match TRBD1. The ends lost 6 bases at V and 7 bases at J; junction bases unmatched: 13. This CDR3 spans 15 amino acids. CDR1 and CDR2 (germline): DFQATT, SNEGSKA (reference sequence). In nucleotides, the CDR3 is TGCAGTGCAGCTAGGACAGGGGGATCACAAAATACGCAGTATTTT. Translation gives CSAARTGGSQNTQYF.

In its sample, this clonotype was seen a few times. The J gene is TRBJ2-7, the V gene TRBV6-5; no reliable D call. V lost 0 bases and J lost 3, with 12 bases in between. The CDR3 is made up of 15 amino acids. Germline V gives CDR1 MNHEY, CDR2 SVGAGI. The CDR3 is CASSYSTDGYYEQYF. CDR3 DNA: TGTGCCAGCAGTTACTCGACGGACGGGTACTACGAGCAGTACTTC.

This clonotype has only a few counts. The rearrangement joins TRBV7-2 to TRBJ2-7; 8 nucleotides agree with TRBD1. The assigned J gene may be wrong: the sequence end matches TRBJ2-5 better. Germline V gene lookup returns CDR1 SGHTA and CDR2 FQGNSA. CDR3 size: 13 residues. The CDR3, as DNA: TGTGCCAGTTCGGGGGACAGGAAGGAGACCCAGTACTTC. This encodes CASSGDRKETQYF.

This clonotype has more than one count but fewer than ten. The chain combines TRBV29-1 with TRBJ2-5, with unresolved D. Germline CDR1 and CDR2: SQVTM and ANQGSEA. This CDR3 is 12 amino acids long. V was clipped by 7 bases and J by 5 bases, with 14 bases between them. This CDR3 reads CSAEGVAETQYF. In nucleotides, the CDR3 is TGCAGCGCCGAAGGAGTGGCGGAGACCCAGTACTTC.

This chain connects TRBV6-6 to TRBJ1-2; D gene uncertain. V was trimmed by 3 bases and J by 4 bases, leaving 9 bases between them. The CDR3 extends over 13 amino acids. Germline V gene sequence: CDR1 MNHNY, CDR2 SVGAGI (reference sequence). CDR3: CASSYWTVYGYTF. The CDR3 DNA sequence: TGTGCCAGCAGTTATTGGACGGTCTATGGCTACACCTTC.

This clonotype was detected only once. The chain joins TRBV9 to TRBJ2-5; the D gene could be TRBD1 or TRBD2 (7 bases each). CDR3 size: 15 residues. The germline CDR1 and CDR2 sequences are SGDLS and YYNGEE. The V and J ends lost 3 bases and 4 bases respectively, with 16 bases between them. The CDR3 here is CASSGATRGGETQYF. CDR3 sequence (DNA): TGTGCCAGCAGCGGAGCAACCAGGGGGGGAGAGACCCAGTACTTC.

A single count supports this clonotype. The chain links TRBV5-1 to TRBJ2-3; D is undetermined. The CDR3 extends over 15 amino acids. The V and J ends lost 4 bases and 2 bases respectively, with 14 bases between them. CDR1 SGHRS and CDR2 YFSETQ come from the germline V gene. CDR3 sequence (DNA): TGCGCCAGCAGCGTCGATTCTGGAACCACAGATACGCAGTATTTT. This translates into CASSVDSGTTDTQYF.

This rearrangement joins TRBV10-3 to TRBJ2-4; 10 bases agree with TRBD1. The J call may be mistaken, given a closer DNA end match to TRBJ2-7. Germline lookup yields CDR1 ENHRY and CDR2 SYGVKD. The CDR3 spans 15 residues. Here the CDR3 DNA reads TGTGCCATCAGTGACCCGGACAGGGGGTCAAACGAGCAGTACTTC. It codes for CAISDPDRGSNEQYF.

This clonotype appeared once. The chain recombines TRBV13 with TRBJ2-5; D may match TRBD1 or TRBD2 (5 bases each). TRBJ2-1 matches the DNA end more closely, so the J call is doubtful. The CDR3 spans 12 residues. Germline CDR1 PRHDT, CDR2 FYEKMQ (reference sequence). The CDR3 DNA sequence: TGTGCCTCGAGGGGAGCACAAGAGACCCAGTTCTTC. As protein: CASRGAQETQFF.

The chain employs TRBV7-8 and TRBJ1-4; the D gene is possibly TRBD1 (6 bases). This CDR3 is built from 15 residues. The V gene lost 5 bases and the J gene lost 1 base, with 11 bases spanning the gap. Germline CDR1 SGHVS, CDR2 FQNEAQ. The CDR3: CASSLEGGTNEKLFF. As DNA, the CDR3 is TGTGCCAGCAGCCTTGAGGGGGGAACTAATGAAAAACTGTTTTTT.

The chain has TRBV25-1 and TRBJ2-3; D is undetermined. Germline CDR1 and CDR2: MGHDK and SYGVNS. The CDR3 has 12 amino acids. The V end lost 7 bases, the J end lost 9 bases, and 14 bases lay between the germline ends. Here the CDR3 reads CASKAETETQYF. The CDR3 nucleotides are TGTGCCAGCAAAGCAGAAACGGAGACGCAGTATTTT.

The V and J genes are TRBV7-6 and TRBJ2-3; unclear D gene. Trimming pared 5 bases from V and 3 bases from J, leaving 9 bases between. The germline V gene has CDR1 SGHVS and CDR2 FNYEAQ. This CDR3 region has 13 residues. In nucleotides, the CDR3 is TGTGCCAGCAGCCGCATGACTACAGATACGCAGTATTTT. Its translation is CASSRMTTDTQYF.

The rearrangement uses TRBV3-1 and TRBJ2-1; TRBD1 matches 8 bases. The germline CDR1 and CDR2 sequences are LGHDT and YNNKEL (reference sequence). V trimming: 8 bases; J trimming: 7 bases; junction bases outside the gene matches: 4. CDR3 length equals 12 residues. Here the CDR3 DNA reads TGTGCCAGCCAACAGGGGGGTAATGAGCAGTTCTTC. Protein sequence: CASQQGGNEQFF.

V is TRBV30 and J is TRBJ2-7; D remains unclear. The CDR3 runs to 13 residues. CDR1 is GTSNPN and CDR2 is SVGIG in the germline V gene (reference sequence). V shed 2 bases and J shed 1 base, with 9 bases lying between them. The CDR3 DNA follows: TGTGCCTGGAGTACACAGATTTCCTACGAGCAGTACTTC. It translates to CAWSTQISYEQYF.